A single sample is the source of the 7 T cell receptor beta chains below, sequenced in a study of shared clonotypes between healthy human individuals. Profiling relied on immunoSEQ multiplex PCR, and the TCRdb table lists in-frame clones only, not all of them. Among hundreds of thousands of clones listed, 90% to 97% were seen once. Only CD45RO-negative cells positively selected for CCR7 counted as naive CD8 cells, so terminally differentiated effector memory CD45RA+ cells were excluded. The specimen was naive CD8+ T cells sorted from blood. The receptor source for this set is a woman aged 25 to 39 in good health.

Only a few counts were recorded for this clone. The rearrangement uses TRBV28 and TRBJ2-7; 9 bases match TRBD1. There are 15 residues in the CDR3. V was pared by 3 bases and J by 4 bases, with 7 bases of the junction left unmatched. The germline CDR1 and CDR2 sequences are MDHEN and SYDVKM. The CDR3 nucleotides read TGTGCCAGCAGTTTCAAGGGGACAGGGACTTACGAGCAGTACTTC. Protein: CASSFKGTGTYEQYF.

The J gene is TRBJ1-2, the V gene TRBV2; 8 bases are shared with TRBD1. Trimming removed 3 bases from V and 7 bases from J; junction bases left unmatched: 4. Looked up from germline, CDR1 is SNHLY and CDR2 is FYNNEI. This CDR3 contains 13 residues. This chain's CDR3 is CASSDQGASGYTF. In DNA form, the CDR3 reads TGTGCCAGCAGTGACCAGGGGGCGTCTGGCTACACCTTC. Filled out from reference TRBV2 and TRBJ1-2, the complete variable domain reads EPEVTQTPSHQVTQMGQEVILRCVPISNHLYFYWYRQILGQKVEFLVSFYNNEISEKSEIFDDQFSVERPDGSNFTLKIRSTKLEDSAMYFCASSDQGASGYTFGSGTRLTVV.

The chain has TRBV13 and TRBJ2-7; D may be TRBD1 (7 bases). The V end was cut by 3 bases, the J end by 5 bases, with 17 bases between. Germline CDR1 reads PRHDT; CDR2 reads FYEKMQ (reference sequence). CDR3 length: 15 residues. The DNA of the CDR3 is TGTGCCAGCAGCTTTCGGGAGACAGGGCCCAACGAGCAGTACTTC. It encodes CASSFRETGPNEQYF.

The CDR3 loop is CASSQAPSTGRNVLYQPQHF. CDR3 bases: TGTGCCAGCTCACAAGCACCCTCGACAGGACGAAACGTCCTTTATCAGCCCCAGCATTTT. The chain joins TRBV18 to TRBJ1-5, with D perhaps matching TRBD1 (6 bases). The V end was cut by 4 bases, the J end by 5 bases, with 30 bases between. CDR3 length equals 20 residues. CDR1 and CDR2 (germline): KGHSH, LQKENI.

Remarks on this clone: Other nucleotide sequences in the sample specify the same CDR3. The chain employs TRBV15 and TRBJ1-5; 8 bases are shared with TRBD1. CDR1 is LNHNV, CDR2 YYDKDF, per germline (reference sequence). This CDR3 is 15 amino acids long. With 4 bases clipped from V and 0 bases from J, the junction kept 2 bases outside the gene matches. The CDR3 loop is CATSKDRGSNQPQHF. The CDR3 DNA follows: TGTGCCACCAGCAAAGACAGGGGTAGCAATCAGCCCCAGCATTTT.

This sequence joins TRBV6-1 and TRBJ2-7; D is undetermined. Germline CDR1 reads MNHNS; CDR2 reads SASEGT. The CDR3 extends over 11 amino acids. The V gene lost 2 bases and the J gene lost 6 bases, with 5 bases spanning the gap. CDR3 bases: TGTGCCAGCAGTGAAAACAGCGAGCAGTACTTC. Encoded protein: CASSENSEQYF.

The chain has TRBV30 and TRBJ2-2; tentatively, D is TRBD2 (5 bases). The germline gives CDR1 GTSNPN, CDR2 SVGIG (reference sequence). There are 12 residues in the CDR3. The ends were cut back, 7 bases at V and 6 bases at J, with 12 bases in the middle. The CDR3 region has the DNA TGTGCCTTACTAAGCGGATCCGGGGAGCTGTTTTTT. This gives the protein CALLSGSGELFF.